This TCR beta chain was identified in a study of vaccination effects on CD4 cells after COVID-19. J lost 4 bases, V lost 6 bases, and 5 bases had no gene match. CDR3 length equals 15 residues. Germline CDR1 reads LNHDA; CDR2 reads SQIVND (reference sequence). Subsequent to a culture period of under twelve days, CD4+ T cells were isolated. Participants completed two doses of the BNT162b2 or mRNA-1273 vaccine. Clones were sequenced by immunoSEQ multiplex PCR, and TCRdb holds only the in-frame ones, with some missing. The sample lists around 50,000 clones, under 80% occurring once. With regard to this clone: Its target is unknown.

The chain is built from TRBV19 and TRBJ1-4, with 10 bases fitting TRBD1. The clonotype comes from a human donor who received a COVID-19 vaccine. Sequenced here: CD4+ T cells from PBMCs cultured without peptide, sampled after COVID-19 vaccination. The CDR3 DNA is TGTGCCAGTAGCGTGACAGGGGGCTATAATGAAAAACTGTTTTTT. It specifies CASSVTGGYNEKLFF.